The 22 T cell receptor beta chains in this list originate from one sample, sequenced in a study of cytomegalovirus exposure and HLA in healthy donors. Both 60 Vbeta primers and 13 Jbeta primers went into the PCR. Using immunoSEQ multiplex PCR, the repertoire was profiled, and TCRdb retains in-frame clones only, with some absent. The repertoire holds 75,000 to 100,000 clones, with approximately 7.7% as singletons. Sequenced sample: PBMCs. The receptors were gathered from a man aged 50-60 years in good health and CMV-seronegative.

This chain uses TRBV28 with TRBJ1-2; maybe TRBD1 (5 bases). Trimming left V 3 bases short and J 7 bases short, with 12 bases between. CDR3 size: 13 residues. CDR1 and CDR2 (germline): MDHEN, SYDVKM. The DNA of the CDR3 is TGTGCCAGCAGTTTGGGGCACCCGGTTGGCTACACCTTC. This gives the protein CASSLGHPVGYTF.

The rearrangement joins TRBV2 to TRBJ2-1; D is possibly TRBD2 (7 bases). The germline V gene has CDR1 SNHLY and CDR2 FYNNEI. This CDR3 contains 13 residues. Trimming took off 8 bases at V and 6 bases at J, with 14 bases between the two ends. The DNA for the CDR3 is TGTGCCAGCGGGGGGCCGGGGGGCAATGAGCAGTTCTTC. It yields the protein CASGGPGGNEQFF.

This sequence joins TRBV30 and TRBJ1-2; 9 nucleotides line up with TRBD1. The junction had 12 bases not matched to a gene; V was cut back by 2 bases and J by 5 bases. Germline CDR1 reads GTSNPN; CDR2 reads SVGIG (reference sequence). This CDR3 has 16 amino acids. The CDR3 region has the DNA TGTGCCTGGAGTCCGACGGACAGGGGAATTTGGTATGGCTACACCTTC. Its translation is CAWSPTDRGIWYGYTF.

V gene TRBV19 combines with J gene TRBJ2-2; tentative D call: TRBD2 (5 bases). V lost 6 bases to trimming and J lost 7 bases, with 12 bases between them. The CDR3 has 13 residues. Germline-derived CDR1 and CDR2 are LNHDA and SQIVND (reference sequence). CDR3 residues: CASSLGRGGELFF. The CDR3 DNA reads as TGTGCCAGTAGCCTCGGACGGGGCGGGGAGCTGTTTTTT.

This chain connects TRBV7-9 to TRBJ2-7; 8 nucleotides align to TRBD2. Per germline, CDR1 SEHNR and CDR2 FQNEAQ (reference sequence). The CDR3 length is 15 residues. With V trimmed by 0 bases and J by 5 bases, 6 bases remained unmatched. CDR3 sequence: CASSLARTSFHEQYF. CDR3 sequence (DNA): TGTGCCAGCAGCTTAGCTCGGACTAGCTTCCACGAGCAGTACTTC.

The CDR3 loop is CASNQDRGRGETQYF. Here the CDR3 DNA reads TGTGCCAGCAACCAAGACAGGGGGCGTGGGGAGACCCAGTACTTC. This chain joins TRBV2 and TRBJ2-5; 10 bases are a match to TRBD1. Germline V CDR1 and CDR2: SNHLY, FYNNEI. CDR3 length: 15 amino acids. Trimming cost V 7 bases and J 5 bases; bases outside gene matches: 10.

The sample holds a few counts of this clone. The chain couples TRBV6-1 to TRBJ2-1, with 13 bases matching TRBD2. J gave up 3 bases and V 4 bases, and 12 bases lay outside the gene matches. Germline V lookup: CDR1 MNHNS, CDR2 SASEGT. CDR3 length equals 19 residues. CDR3 in DNA: TGTGCCAGCAGTGGGACCGCCGGGACTAGCGGGACATTCTACAATGAGCAGTTCTTC. Its translation is CASSGTAGTSGTFYNEQFF.

J is TRBJ2-5 and V is TRBV7-2; no firm D call. CDR3 size: 13 residues. V was pared by 7 bases and J by 2 bases, with 11 bases between. Germline CDR1 reads SGHTA; CDR2 reads FQGNSA. The CDR3 is CASTFGWQETQYF. The CDR3 DNA reads TGTGCCAGCACCTTCGGGTGGCAAGAGACCCAGTACTTC. The variable domain in full, with the rest retrieved from reference TRBV7-2 and TRBJ2-5, is GAGVSQSPSNKVTEKGKDVELRCDPISGHTALYWYRQSLGQGLEFLIYFQGNSAPDKSGLPSDRFSAERTGGSVSTLTIQRTQQEDSAVYLCASTFGWQETQYFGPGTRLLVL.

V gene TRBV2 combines with J gene TRBJ1-4; a possible D gene is TRBD1 (5 bases). The length of the CDR3 is 15 residues. V gave up 0 bases and J gave up 7 bases, with 12 bases separating them. Germline CDR1 reads SNHLY; CDR2 reads FYNNEI. The CDR3 DNA is TGTGCCAGCAGTGAAGCACCCAGGGAGGGTGAAAAACTGTTTTTT. This gives the protein CASSEAPREGEKLFF.

This clone was seen only a few times. The rearrangement uses TRBV5-1 and TRBJ1-2; 7 nucleotides agree with TRBD1. Germline assignment: CDR1 SGHRS and CDR2 YFSETQ. This CDR3 comprises 13 residues. V was clipped by 4 bases and J by 8 bases; unmatched bases: 8. CDR3 in DNA: TGCGCCAGCAGCCGGGACAGCTTAGAGGGCTACACCTTC. It yields the protein CASSRDSLEGYTF.

This clone was recorded many times. The chain uses TRBV9 and TRBJ2-1, with 7 bases matching TRBD2. Germline V CDR1 and CDR2: SGDLS, YYNGEE. V gave up 0 bases and J gave up 4 bases; unmatched junction bases: 7. The CDR3 totals 16 residues. CDR3 in amino acids: CASSVGSLAAYNEQFF. CDR3 nucleotide sequence: TGTGCCAGCAGCGTAGGGTCGCTAGCGGCATACAATGAGCAGTTCTTC. Combining the CDR3 with reference TRBV9 and TRBJ2-1 gives the whole variable domain DSGVTQTPKHLITATGQRVTLRCSPRSGDLSVYWYQQSLDQGLQFLIQYYNGEERAKGNILERFSAQQFPDLHSELNLSSLELGDSALYFCASSVGSLAAYNEQFFGPGTRLTVL.

The table lists this clone with many counts. The V gene is TRBV5-5, the J gene TRBJ2-6; no reliable D call. The ends were cut back, 1 base at V and 1 base at J, with 9 bases in the middle. Per germline, CDR1 SGHKS and CDR2 YYEKEE (reference sequence). The CDR3 runs to 16 residues. DNA for the CDR3: TGTGCCAGCAGCTTGACTCGCCTGTCTGGGGCCAACGTCCTGACTTTC. This encodes CASSLTRLSGANVLTF.

This sequence joins TRBV6-5 and TRBJ2-1; TRBD2 agrees at 7 bases. CDR1 is MNHEY and CDR2 is SVGAGI in the germline V gene. With V trimmed by 8 bases and J by 0 bases, 7 bases remained unmatched. The CDR3 is 15 residues long. CDR3 DNA sequence: TGTGCCAGCGGGCTACTAGCGTCCTCCTACAATGAGCAGTTCTTC. Protein sequence: CASGLLASSYNEQFF.

This clone has a handful of counts. The chain uses TRBV2 and TRBJ2-1, with 10 bases fitting TRBD2. The V and J ends lost 4 bases and 7 bases, in that order; junction bases with no gene match: 4. Germline assignment: CDR1 SNHLY and CDR2 FYNNEI. This CDR3 comprises 14 residues. This CDR3 is CASSGLAGVNEQFF. The CDR3 coding sequence is TGTGCCAGCAGTGGTCTAGCGGGAGTGAATGAGCAGTTCTTC.

The sample holds a few counts of this clone. This chain links TRBV15 with TRBJ2-2; D might be TRBD1 (5 bases). CDR3 length: 16 residues. V gave up 5 bases and J gave up 4 bases, with 17 bases separating them. Germline assignment: CDR1 LNHNV and CDR2 YYDKDF (reference sequence). This CDR3 is CATSPRTFSGTGELFF. The CDR3 nucleotides read TGTGCCACCAGCCCCCGGACATTTTCGGGCACCGGGGAGCTGTTTTTT.

This clone was counted only a few times. The rearrangement joins TRBV10-3 to TRBJ2-1; 9 bases agree with TRBD2. Germline lookup yields CDR1 ENHRY and CDR2 SYGVKD. This CDR3 is 16 amino acids long. Trimming took 4 bases from V and 7 from J; bases not matched to a gene: 11. CDR3 sequence: CAISGVAGVGENEQFF. For the CDR3, the DNA is TGTGCCATCAGTGGTGTAGCGGGAGTGGGTGAGAATGAGCAGTTCTTC.

The rearrangement links TRBV6-5 to TRBJ1-1; the D gene is possibly TRBD1 (5 bases). Germline-derived CDR1 and CDR2 are MNHEY and SVGAGI. V was cut by 0 bases and J by 11 bases, with 13 bases left in between. The CDR3 contains 13 residues. CDR3 amino acids: CASSYSRQGRAFF. CDR3 in DNA: TGTGCCAGCAGTTACTCGAGGCAGGGCAGGGCTTTCTTT.

This clone was counted between two and nine times. The chain employs TRBV5-1 and TRBJ1-2; possible D gene TRBD1, 6 bases. The CDR3 covers 14 residues. Trimming removed 3 bases at V and 3 bases at J, with 12 bases between. Germline V gene sequence: CDR1 SGHRS, CDR2 YFSETQ. The CDR3 here is CASSSSGGDYGYTF. CDR3 DNA sequence: TGCGCCAGCAGCTCCTCGGGGGGCGACTATGGCTACACCTTC.

Only a few counts were recorded for this clone. This chain links TRBV7-2 with TRBJ2-4; no firm D call. Germline V CDR1 and CDR2: SGHTA, FQGNSA. The CDR3 runs to 15 residues. V was clipped by 6 bases and J by 0 bases, with 12 bases between them. This chain's CDR3 is CASRPLGLAKNIQYF. DNA for the CDR3: TGTGCCAGCAGACCGCTAGGATTAGCCAAAAACATTCAGTACTTC. Full variable domain (missing parts from reference TRBV7-2 and TRBJ2-4): GAGVSQSPSNKVTEKGKDVELRCDPISGHTALYWYRQSLGQGLEFLIYFQGNSAPDKSGLPSDRFSAERTGGSVSTLTIQRTQQEDSAVYLCASRPLGLAKNIQYFGAGTRLSVL.

In its sample, this clone was seen a few times. The chain employs TRBV6-1 and TRBJ1-2; D is uncertain. From germline, CDR1 is MNHNS and CDR2 SASEGT. The CDR3 sequence is 15 residues long. With 2 bases removed from V and 0 bases from J, the gap between germline ends came to 10 bases. The CDR3 nucleotides read TGTGCCAGCAGTGAAATTTTGACTTCTAACTATGGCTACACCTTC. Translation gives CASSEILTSNYGYTF.

This chain joins TRBV4-3 and TRBJ2-1; a weak D match, TRBD2 (6 bases). The germline V and J ends were trimmed by 0 bases and 3 bases, with 12 bases remaining between them. The CDR3 is made up of 16 amino acids. CDR1 LGHNA and CDR2 YSLEER come from the germline V gene. Here the CDR3 reads CASSQEGQGGYNEQFF. For the CDR3, the DNA is TGCGCCAGCAGCCAAGAAGGTCAGGGAGGCTACAATGAGCAGTTCTTC.

The chain recombines TRBV25-1 with TRBJ2-5, with 7 bases fitting TRBD2. The CDR3 extends over 13 amino acids. Germline V CDR1 and CDR2: MGHDK, SYGVNS. The V segment lost 4 bases and the J segment 7 bases; nucleotides outside the gene matches: 6. CDR3 residues: CASSAGPGGTQYF. CDR3 coding DNA: TGTGCCAGCAGTGCGGGTCCGGGAGGGACCCAGTACTTC. Based on the CDR3 plus reference TRBV25-1 and TRBJ2-5, the full variable domain is EADIYQTPRYLVIGTGKKITLECSQTMGHDKMYWYQQDPGMELHLIHYSYGVNSTEKGDLSSESTVSRIRTEHFPLTLESARPSHTSQYLCASSAGPGGTQYFGPGTRLLVL.